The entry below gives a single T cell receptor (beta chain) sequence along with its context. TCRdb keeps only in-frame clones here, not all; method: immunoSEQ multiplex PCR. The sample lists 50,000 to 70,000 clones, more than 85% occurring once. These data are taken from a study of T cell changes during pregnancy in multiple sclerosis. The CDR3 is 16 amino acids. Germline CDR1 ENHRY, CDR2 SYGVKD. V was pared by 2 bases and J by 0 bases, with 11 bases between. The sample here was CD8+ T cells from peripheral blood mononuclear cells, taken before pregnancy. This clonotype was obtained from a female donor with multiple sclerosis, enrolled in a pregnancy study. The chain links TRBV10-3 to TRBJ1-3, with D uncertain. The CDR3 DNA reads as TGTGCCATCAGTGAGACCGAAACAGACTCTGGAAACACCATATATTTT. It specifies CAISETETDSGNTIYF.